Presented here are 20 T cell receptor beta chains from one specimen sequenced in a study of control samples from healthy donors and cancer patients. Sequencing used immunoSEQ multiplex PCR; TCRdb keeps in-frame clones, though not all of them. Among roughly 100,000 clones, approximately 86% were seen once, and the ten largest hold 11% to 15%. The sequenced material came from blood. The receptor source for this set is a man aged 25-45 years in good health.

This clone came up once. The chain links TRBV7-3 to TRBJ2-3; no definite D call. V was pared by 3 bases and J by 6 bases, with 10 bases between. In germline, CDR1 is SGHTA, CDR2 FQGTGA. The CDR3 has 13 residues. The CDR3 reads CASSFILSDTQYF. The CDR3 region has the DNA TGTGCCAGCAGCTTTATCCTCTCCGATACGCAGTATTTT.

The CDR3 here is CASSLLNTEAFF. Written as DNA, the CDR3 is TGTGCCAGCAGCTTGCTGAACACTGAAGCTTTCTTT. J is TRBJ1-1 and V is TRBV5-5; D is ambiguous. The CDR3 runs to 12 residues. Trimming removed 1 base at V and 0 bases at J, with 1 base between. The germline CDR1 and CDR2 sequences are SGHKS and YYEKEE (reference sequence).

The chain has TRBV5-1 and TRBJ2-2; the match to TRBD1 covers 7 bases. Germline V lookup: CDR1 SGHRS, CDR2 YFSETQ. The junction had 2 bases not matched to a gene; V was cut back by 1 base and J by 5 bases. CDR3 length equals 14 residues. The DNA for the CDR3 is TGCGCCAGCAGCTTGTCAGGGGGTACCGGGGAGCTGTTTTTT. Protein product: CASSLSGGTGELFF.

This clone occurred a few times. The CDR3 spells CASSFGQDFYGYTF. The CDR3, as DNA: TGTGCCAGCAGCTTTGGACAGGACTTCTATGGCTACACCTTC. This chain connects TRBV13 to TRBJ1-2, with 7 bases matching TRBD1. CDR1 PRHDT and CDR2 FYEKMQ come from the germline V gene (reference sequence). The CDR3 has 14 amino acids. The V segment lost 3 bases and the J segment 4 bases; nucleotides outside the gene matches: 5. The full variable domain, with the rest looked up from reference TRBV13 and TRBJ1-2, is AAGVIQSPRHLIKEKRETATLKCYPIPRHDTVYWYQQGPGQDPQFLISFYEKMQSDKGSIPDRFSAQQFSDYHSELNMSSLELGDSALYFCASSFGQDFYGYTFGSGTRLTVV.

The V call is TRBV28, the J call TRBJ1-1; TRBD1 matches 8 bases. The CDR3 has 11 amino acids. The V segment lost 4 bases and the J segment 11 bases; nucleotides outside the gene matches: 3. Germline CDR1 is MDHEN and CDR2 is SYDVKM. This chain's CDR3 is CASSSWDRAFF. CDR3 nucleotide sequence: TGTGCCAGCAGTTCATGGGACAGGGCTTTCTTT.

This clone came up once. This chain uses TRBV5-1 with TRBJ2-7; D gene uncertain. Germline loops: CDR1 SGHRS, CDR2 YFSETQ. The CDR3 has 14 residues. Trimming cost V 4 bases and J 0 bases, with 11 bases left between them. CDR3 region: CASSLDTDSYEQYF. The CDR3 DNA reads TGCGCCAGCAGCCTTGACACCGACTCCTACGAGCAGTACTTC.

The J gene is TRBJ2-1, the V gene TRBV19; perhaps TRBD1 as D (6 bases). This CDR3 comprises 15 residues. Germline CDR1 is LNHDA and CDR2 is SQIVND (reference sequence). Trimming removed 1 base at V and 5 bases at J, with 12 bases between. CDR3 DNA: TGTGCCAGTAGTATAGGGGGGCAGGAGCACAATGAGCAGTTCTTC. It translates to CASSIGGQEHNEQFF.

The rearrangement links TRBV24-1 to TRBJ1-2; D is ambiguous. The length of the CDR3 is 13 residues. Germline-derived CDR1 and CDR2 are KGHDR and SFDVKD. Trimming cost V 4 bases and J 1 base, with 6 bases left between them. The CDR3 sequence: CATSDGLNYGYTF. CDR3 nucleotides: TGTGCCACCAGTGACGGGCTTAACTATGGCTACACCTTC.

This clone appeared once. V is TRBV9 and J is TRBJ2-1; 7 bases are a match to TRBD2. The CDR3 consists of 14 residues. Germline loops: CDR1 SGDLS, CDR2 YYNGEE. The J segment lost 5 bases and the V segment lost 0 bases, leaving 2 bases of the junction unmatched. CDR3 sequence: CASSVALANNEQFF. For the CDR3, the DNA is TGTGCCAGCAGCGTAGCACTAGCGAACAATGAGCAGTTCTTC.

V is TRBV19 and J is TRBJ2-7, with 10 positions matching TRBD2. Trimming removed 3 bases from V and 2 bases from J; junction bases left unmatched: 7. CDR3 size: 16 residues. Germline V gene sequence: CDR1 LNHDA, CDR2 SQIVND (reference sequence). The CDR3: CASSIGSSGSAYEQYF. CDR3 coding DNA: TGTGCCAGTAGTATTGGATCTAGCGGGAGCGCCTACGAGCAGTACTTC.

V is TRBV11-3 and J is TRBJ1-1; D is ambiguous. CDR1 SGHNT and CDR2 YENEEA come from the germline V gene. This CDR3 spans 13 amino acids. V lost 4 bases and J 7 bases, leaving 13 bases between the germline ends. The chain's CDR3 is CASSWGGSDEAFF. CDR3 nucleotides: TGTGCCAGCAGCTGGGGAGGGTCAGATGAAGCTTTCTTT.

The V and J genes are TRBV6-5 and TRBJ2-3, with 10 bases matching TRBD1. The CDR3 is 14 residues long. Germline CDR1 and CDR2: MNHEY and SVGAGI. Trimming at V came to 6 bases and at J to 6 bases, leaving 6 bases not matched to a gene. This CDR3 reads CASRMTGGRDTQYF. The DNA of the CDR3 is TGTGCCAGCAGGATGACAGGGGGCAGGGATACGCAGTATTTT.

The chain recombines TRBV7-3 with TRBJ1-1; no firm D call. V was pared by 6 bases and J by 7 bases, with 12 bases between. Per germline, CDR1 SGHTA and CDR2 FQGTGA. This CDR3 has 12 residues. The CDR3 protein is CASRAGRSEAFF. The DNA for the CDR3 is TGTGCCAGCAGGGCCGGGAGGAGTGAAGCTTTCTTT.

V and J are TRBV25-1 and TRBJ2-2; TRBD1 agrees at 9 bases. V lost 4 bases to trimming and J lost 2 bases; unmatched junction nucleotides: 11. Germline CDR1 reads MGHDK; CDR2 reads SYGVNS. The CDR3 extends over 18 amino acids. The CDR3 protein is CASSAFPGTGPNTGELFF. The CDR3 DNA follows: TGTGCCAGCAGTGCCTTTCCCGGGACAGGGCCTAACACCGGGGAGCTGTTTTTT.

This clone has just a few counts. The V gene is TRBV15, the J gene TRBJ1-1; tentative D call: TRBD1 (6 bases). CDR3 length: 13 amino acids. Per the germline V gene, CDR1 is LNHNV and CDR2 is YYDKDF (reference sequence). V gave up 4 bases and J gave up 0 bases, with 6 bases separating them. CDR3 DNA sequence: TGTGCCACCAGCACAGGGGTGAACACTGAAGCTTTCTTT. The encoded protein is CATSTGVNTEAFF.

The chain employs TRBV5-1 and TRBJ2-1; 8 bases agree with TRBD2. The CDR3 runs 15 residues. CDR1 and CDR2 from the germline V gene are SGHRS and YFSETQ. Trimming cost V 0 bases and J 9 bases; bases outside gene matches: 8. For the CDR3, the DNA is TGCGCCAGCAGCTTGGTTCCGCGGGAGGATTCTGAGCAGTTCTTC. It specifies CASSLVPREDSEQFF.

The DNA of the CDR3 is TGTGCCAGCAGCGCCCAGATGAACACCGGGGAGCTGTTTTTT. Translated, it gives CASSAQMNTGELFF. V and J are TRBV9 and TRBJ2-2; unclear D gene. The V gene lost 3 bases and the J gene lost 1 base, with 7 bases spanning the gap. CDR1 and CDR2 from the germline V gene are SGDLS and YYNGEE. The CDR3 sequence is 14 residues long.

In its sample, this clone was seen once. This sequence joins TRBV18 and TRBJ2-7; TRBD2 might be the D (6 bases). The germline V gene has CDR1 KGHSH and CDR2 LQKENI. V gave up 2 bases and J gave up 5 bases, with 13 bases separating them. The length of the CDR3 is 14 residues. For the CDR3, the DNA is TGTGCCAGCTCACCATCGGAGGGTTGGCACGAGCAGTACTTC. It codes for CASSPSEGWHEQYF. The variable domain in full, completed from reference TRBV18 and TRBJ2-7, reads NAGVMQNPRHLVRRRGQEARLRCSPMKGHSHVYWYRQLPEEGLKFMVYLQKENIIDESGMPKERFSAEFPKEGPSILRIQQVVRGDSAAYFCASSPSEGWHEQYFGPGTRLTVT.

The chain couples TRBV7-6 to TRBJ1-3; D not certain. This CDR3 has 13 residues. The V gene lost 6 bases and the J gene lost 2 bases, with 8 bases spanning the gap. Germline V CDR1 and CDR2: SGHVS, FNYEAQ. The CDR3 bases are TGTGCCAGCAGTCTCGGACCTGGAAACACCATATATTTT. This sequence encodes CASSLGPGNTIYF. The full variable domain, completed using reference TRBV7-6 and TRBJ1-3, is GAGVSQSPRYKVTKRGQDVALRCDPISGHVSLYWYRQALGQGPEFLTYFNYEAQQDKSGLPNDRFSAERPEGSISTLTIQRTEQRDSAMYRCASSLGPGNTIYFGEGSWLTVV.

This chain uses TRBV30 with TRBJ2-3, with a tentative D call TRBD2 (5 bases). CDR1 GTSNPN and CDR2 SVGIG come from the germline V gene (reference sequence). CDR3 length: 15 residues. V shed 0 bases and J shed 4 bases, with 14 bases lying between them. CDR3 nucleotides: TGTGCCTGGAGTGTAACTAGTGGGTCTGCAGATACGCAGTATTTT. Amino acid sequence: CAWSVTSGSADTQYF. Supplemented by reference TRBV30 and TRBJ2-3, the full variable domain reads SQTIHQWPATLVQPVGSPLSLECTVEGTSNPNLYWYRQAAGRGLQLLFYSVGIGQISSEVPQNLSASRPQDRQFILSSKKLLLSDSGFYLCAWSVTSGSADTQYFGPGTRLTVL.